The 11 T cell receptor beta chains below all came from one sample that was sequenced in a study of spatial heterogeneity in lung cancer. Time point here: sample taken at primary tumor resection. TCRdb re-derived calls from the 5' RACE reads in MiXCR, one entry per CDR3 protein. The sample yields approximately 650 distinct CDR3 sequences, roughly 29% seen once. The sequences come from normal lung tissue next to the tumor, collected at surgery. The receptors derive from a male donor with early-stage non-small cell lung cancer.

With regard to this clonotype: This beta chain is an off-target read within a library intended for alpha chains, so its frequency means little. The chain is built from TRBV19 and TRBJ2-1; unclear D gene. CDR3 length: 13 amino acids. Per the germline V gene, CDR1 is LNHDA and CDR2 is SQIVND (reference sequence). V was shortened by 5 bases and J by 7 bases, with 12 bases between the two germline ends. The CDR3 loop reads CASSGGSWNEQFF. CDR3 nucleotides: TGTGCCAGTAGTGGCGGATCTTGGAATGAGCAGTTCTTC.

As for this clonotype: Since the library was made to target alpha chains, this beta chain is a stray read and its abundance is not meaningful. V gene TRBV18 combines with J gene TRBJ2-7, with D tentatively TRBD1 or TRBD2 (6 bases each). The germline gives CDR1 KGHSH, CDR2 LQKENI. The CDR3 loop spans 14 amino acids. The V gene lost 4 bases and the J gene lost 2 bases, with 12 bases spanning the gap. CDR3 amino acids: CASSREEGAYEQYF. In DNA form, the CDR3 reads TGTGCCAGCTCACGGGAGGAGGGGGCCTACGAGCAGTACTTC. Looking up the rest from reference TRBV18 and TRBJ2-7 gives the full variable domain: NAGVMQNPRHLVRRRGQEARLRCSPMKGHSHVYWYRQLPEEGLKFMVYLQKENIIDESGMPKERFSAEFPKEGPSILRIQQVVRGDSAAYFCASSREEGAYEQYFGPGTRLTVT.

A remark on this clonotype: This beta chain is a stray sequence in a library constructed for alpha chains; its clone size is not meaningful. This rearrangement joins TRBV6-4 to TRBJ2-1; D might be TRBD1 or TRBD2, each matching 5 bases. Trimming took off 7 bases at V and 9 bases at J, with 13 bases between the two ends. The CDR3 runs to 12 residues. Germline CDR1 and CDR2: MRHNA and SNTAGT. The CDR3 reads CASNRDGGEQFF. DNA for the CDR3: TGTGCCAGCAACCGGGATGGGGGTGAGCAGTTCTTC.

This clonotype was seen only a few times. The library was prepared for alpha chains; this beta chain is a stray read, so its frequency means little. V and J are TRBV10-2 and TRBJ2-4, with D unclear. The germline V gene has CDR1 WSHSY and CDR2 SAAADI. V was shortened by 0 bases and J by 0 bases, with 15 bases between the two germline ends. The CDR3 contains 18 residues. DNA of the CDR3: TGCGCCAGCAGTGAGTCGATCTATTTGCGCCTAGCCAAAAACATTCAGTACTTC. Protein: CASSESIYLRLAKNIQYF.

Concerning this clonotype itself: This beta chain was picked up by a library intended for alpha chains and is off target, so its count carries little meaning. CDR3 DNA: TGTGCCAGCTCTGGCGGGTCCTCCTACGAGCAGTACTTC. Encoded protein: CASSGGSSYEQYF. The J gene is TRBJ2-7, the V gene TRBV6-1; possibly TRBD2 for D (5 bases). The V end lost 8 bases, the J end lost 0 bases, and 11 bases lay between the germline ends. The length of the CDR3 is 13 residues. CDR1 is MNHNS, CDR2 SASEGT, per germline.

This clonotype counts as hyperexpanded. The size of this beta chain means little, since it is a stray read in a library made for alpha chains. This sequence joins TRBV10-3 and TRBJ2-7; 7 bases line up with TRBD1. Germline V gene sequence: CDR1 ENHRY, CDR2 SYGVKD. The CDR3 consists of 14 residues. V trimming: 0 bases; J trimming: 5 bases; junction bases outside the gene matches: 4. CDR3 loop: CAISESNDRDEQYF. In DNA, the CDR3 is TGTGCCATCAGTGAGTCGAATGACAGGGACGAGCAGTACTTC.

A remark on this clonotype: Because the library targeted alpha chains, this beta chain is an off-target read whose size means little. This chain connects TRBV11-2 to TRBJ2-1; D not certain. Germline V CDR1 and CDR2: SGHAT, FQNNGV. This CDR3 has 13 amino acids. Trimming removed 0 bases at V and 6 bases at J, with 6 bases between. CDR3 amino acids: CASSLDTANEQFF. Written as DNA, the CDR3 is TGTGCCAGCAGCTTAGATACGGCCAATGAGCAGTTCTTC.

This clonotype was seen more than once but under ten times. The library was prepared for alpha chains; this beta chain is a stray read, so its frequency means little. The chain employs TRBV29-1 and TRBJ2-1; TRBD2 is a possible D gene (6 bases). Trimming took 6 bases from V and 8 from J, leaving 11 bases between them. The germline V gene has CDR1 SQVTM and CDR2 ANQGSEA. CDR3 length: 11 residues. Here the CDR3 reads CSVLWRDEQFF. The DNA of the CDR3 is TGCAGCGTCCTGTGGAGGGATGAGCAGTTCTTC.

Note on this clonotype: Since the library was made to target alpha chains, this beta chain is a stray read and its abundance is not meaningful. The J gene is TRBJ2-1, the V gene TRBV7-9, with no clear D. The V gene's germline CDR1 is SEHNR and CDR2 FQNEAQ (reference sequence). The CDR3 spans 11 residues. The V end lost 4 bases, the J end lost 10 bases, and 8 bases lay between the germline ends. Written as DNA, the CDR3 is TGTGCCAGCAGCTCTGGGCTGGAGCAGTTCTTC. This encodes CASSSGLEQFF.

This clonotype qualifies as large (0.1 to 1%). This beta chain is an off-target read within a library intended for alpha chains, so its frequency means little. The rearrangement links TRBV20-1 to TRBJ1-1; unclear D gene. The V gene's germline CDR1 is DFQATT and CDR2 SNEGSKA (reference sequence). V lost 7 bases to trimming and J lost 1 base, with 7 bases between them. The CDR3 is made up of 11 amino acids. Here the CDR3 DNA reads TGCAGTGGAAAGAAGAACACTGAAGCTTTCTTT. Translation: CSGKKNTEAFF.

In its sample, this clonotype is large. The size of this beta chain means little, since it is a stray read in a library made for alpha chains. The chain has TRBV28 and TRBJ2-2, with TRBD1 matching 7 bases. Trimming took 5 bases from V and 4 from J; bases not matched to a gene: 10. The CDR3 extends over 16 amino acids. Germline loops: CDR1 MDHEN, CDR2 SYDVKM. CDR3: CASSPPEGAATGELFF. The CDR3 bases are TGTGCCAGCAGTCCGCCTGAGGGGGCGGCCACCGGGGAGCTGTTTTTT.